This T cell receptor (beta chain) was recovered during a study of blood T cell repertoires in COVID-19. Study details: Spain, Italy and the United States supplied samples that represented acute and convalescent COVID-19. In each case, the material was cDNA or gDNA derived from T cells, B-cell-depleted T cells, or PBMCs.

Original data processing: Cell counts per sample came from amplifying reference gene primers. Sequencing used immunoSEQ multiplex PCR; TCRdb keeps in-frame clones, though not all of them. That table is the source of V, J and clone size, and D and trimming were worked out from the DNA. In the table there are about 100,000 clones, about 91% of which are singletons. Trimming took 0 bases from V and 0 from J, leaving 10 bases between them. CDR3 length equals 16 residues. CDR1 SGHRS and CDR2 YFSETQ come from the germline V gene. This receptor was taken from a human donor in a cohort sampled during active COVID-19. The sample was peripheral blood. The gene calls are TRBV5-1 and TRBJ2-1; no clear D. CDR3 nucleotide sequence: TGCGCCAGCAGCTTGGCTCCGGTGAGCTCCTACAATGAGCAGTTCTTC. This sequence encodes CASSLAPVSSYNEQFF. The complete variable domain, with remaining parts taken from reference TRBV5-1 and TRBJ2-1, reads KAGVTQTPRYLIKTRGQQVTLSCSPISGHRSVSWYQQTPGQGLQFLFEYFSETQRNKGNFPGRFSGRQFSNSRSEMNVSTLELGDSALYLCASSLAPVSSYNEQFFGPGTRLTVL.